These 8 T cell receptor beta chains originate from one sample sequenced in a study of OX40 agonist ivuxolimab in advanced cancers. Data came from immunoSEQ multiplex PCR; TCRdb stores just in-frame clones and leaves some out. The sample carries 70,000 or so clones, around nine tenths recorded once. This material consisted of CD4+ or CD8+ T cells sorted from blood, taken in a trial of the OX40 agonist ivuxolimab. The receptor source for this set is an adult with an advanced solid tumor such as melanoma, head and neck, liver or kidney cancer.

This clone appeared a few times. The rearrangement uses TRBV6-5 and TRBJ1-2; 7 nucleotides match TRBD1. Per the germline V gene, CDR1 is MNHEY and CDR2 is SVGAGI. The ends lost 6 bases at V and 2 bases at J; junction bases unmatched: 6. CDR3 length: 14 residues. CDR3 protein: CASRATGQNYGYTF. CDR3 in DNA: TGTGCCAGCAGGGCTACGGGACAGAACTATGGCTACACCTTC.

This clone came up a few times. This chain connects TRBV5-1 to TRBJ2-1, with D perhaps assigned TRBD1 or TRBD2 (5 bases each). CDR1 SGHRS and CDR2 YFSETQ come from the germline V gene. V lost 4 bases, J lost 0 bases, and 17 bases lay in between. This CDR3 comprises 17 residues. For the CDR3, the DNA is TGCGCCAGCAGCGTCTCCGGGACGGTGAGCTCCTACAATGAGCAGTTCTTC. It specifies CASSVSGTVSSYNEQFF.

The chain recombines TRBV5-4 with TRBJ2-1; 10 bases are shared with TRBD2. There are 18 residues in the CDR3. Trimming took 0 bases from V and 4 from J; bases not matched to a gene: 10. CDR1 is SGHNT, CDR2 YYREEE, per germline (reference sequence). The CDR3, as DNA: TGTGCCAGCAGCTTGGAAAGAGGAGCGGGAGGGATTTACAATGAGCAGTTCTTC. It is translated as CASSLERGAGGIYNEQFF.

Here the CDR3 DNA reads TGTGCCTGGAGTTCTGGTGCTGGGACAGGGAATCGCGAGCAGTACTTC. Translating it yields CAWSSGAGTGNREQYF. The chain uses TRBV30 and TRBJ2-7; 9 bases are a match to TRBD1. J was trimmed by 6 bases and V by 2 bases; bases with no gene match: 14. From germline, CDR1 is GTSNPN and CDR2 SVGIG (reference sequence). The CDR3 is 16 amino acids.

The chain has TRBV27 and TRBJ1-6; D remains ambiguous. CDR1 is MNHEY and CDR2 is SMNVEV in the germline V gene (reference sequence). V was pared by 1 base and J by 0 bases, with 10 bases between. The CDR3 sequence is 17 residues long. CDR3: CASSLWHRGSYNSPLHF. Here the CDR3 DNA reads TGTGCCAGCAGTTTATGGCACCGGGGCTCCTATAATTCACCCCTCCACTTT.

This chain connects TRBV7-7 to TRBJ2-2; 8 bases match TRBD1. This CDR3 has 15 residues. V was pared by 5 bases and J by 7 bases, with 9 bases of the junction left unmatched. The germline V gene encodes CDR1 SSHAT and CDR2 FNYEAQ (reference sequence). The CDR3 loop is CASSPRTGTGGELFF. The CDR3 coding sequence is TGTGCCAGCAGCCCAAGGACAGGGACGGGCGGGGAGCTGTTTTTT.

The chain couples TRBV30 to TRBJ2-7; D unresolved. The CDR3 consists of 14 residues. V was trimmed by 6 bases and J by 0 bases, leaving 15 bases between them. Germline values: CDR1 GTSNPN, CDR2 SVGIG (reference sequence). The DNA of the CDR3 is TGTGCCTGTTCAAGGGAACCCAGCTCCTACGAGCAGTACTTC. Translated, it gives CACSREPSSYEQYF.

The rearrangement joins TRBV27 to TRBJ1-3; no clear D gene. Deletions cut 5 bases from V and 0 bases from J, with 14 bases between. Looked up from germline, CDR1 is MNHEY and CDR2 is SMNVEV (reference sequence). The CDR3 spans 16 residues. The CDR3 loop reads CASSVDGMSSGNTIYF. CDR3 bases: TGTGCCAGCAGTGTCGACGGGATGAGCTCTGGAAACACCATATATTTT.